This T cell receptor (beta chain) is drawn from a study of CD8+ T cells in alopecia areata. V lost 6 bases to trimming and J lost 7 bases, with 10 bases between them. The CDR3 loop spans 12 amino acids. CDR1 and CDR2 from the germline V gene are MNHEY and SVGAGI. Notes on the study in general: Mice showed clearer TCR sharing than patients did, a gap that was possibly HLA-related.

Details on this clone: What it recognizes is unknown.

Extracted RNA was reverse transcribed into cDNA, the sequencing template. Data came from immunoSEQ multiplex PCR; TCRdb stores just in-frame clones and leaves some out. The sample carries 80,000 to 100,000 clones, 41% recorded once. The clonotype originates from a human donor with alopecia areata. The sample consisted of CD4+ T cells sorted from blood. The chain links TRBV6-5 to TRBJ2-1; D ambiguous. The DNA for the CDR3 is TGTGCCAGCAGGGGGTTGGGGAATGAGCAGTTCTTC. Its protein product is CASRGLGNEQFF.